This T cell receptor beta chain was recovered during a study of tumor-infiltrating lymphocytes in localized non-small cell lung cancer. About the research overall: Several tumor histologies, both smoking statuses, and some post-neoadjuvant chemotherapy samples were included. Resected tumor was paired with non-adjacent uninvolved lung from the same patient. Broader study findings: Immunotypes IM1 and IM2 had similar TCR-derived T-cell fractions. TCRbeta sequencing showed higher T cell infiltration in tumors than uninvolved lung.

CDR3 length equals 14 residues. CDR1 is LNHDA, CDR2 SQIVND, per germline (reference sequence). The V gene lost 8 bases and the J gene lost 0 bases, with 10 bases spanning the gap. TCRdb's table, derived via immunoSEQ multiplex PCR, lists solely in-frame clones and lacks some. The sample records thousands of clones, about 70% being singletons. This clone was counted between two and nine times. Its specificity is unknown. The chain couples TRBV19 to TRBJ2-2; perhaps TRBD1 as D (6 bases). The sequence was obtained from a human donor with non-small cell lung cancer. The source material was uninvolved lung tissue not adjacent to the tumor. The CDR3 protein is CASGGHSNTGELFF. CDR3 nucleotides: TGTGCCAGTGGGGGACATTCGAACACCGGGGAGCTGTTTTTT.